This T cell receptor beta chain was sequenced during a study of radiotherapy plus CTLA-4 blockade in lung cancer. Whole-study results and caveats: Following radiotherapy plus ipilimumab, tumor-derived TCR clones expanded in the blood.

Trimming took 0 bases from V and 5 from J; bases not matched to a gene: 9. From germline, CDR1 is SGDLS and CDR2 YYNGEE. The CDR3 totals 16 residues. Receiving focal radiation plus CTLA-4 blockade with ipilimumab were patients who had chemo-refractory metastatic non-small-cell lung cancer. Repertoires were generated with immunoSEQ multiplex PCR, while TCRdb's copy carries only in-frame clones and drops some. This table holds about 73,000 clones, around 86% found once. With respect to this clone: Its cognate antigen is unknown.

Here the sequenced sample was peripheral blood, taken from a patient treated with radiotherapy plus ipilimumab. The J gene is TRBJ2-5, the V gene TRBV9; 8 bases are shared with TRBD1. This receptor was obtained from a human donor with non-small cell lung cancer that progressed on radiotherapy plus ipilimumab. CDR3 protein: CASSVASGRGLETQYF. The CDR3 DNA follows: TGTGCCAGCAGCGTAGCATCCGGCAGGGGGCTGGAGACCCAGTACTTC.